The 13 T cell receptor beta chains below were found in one sample sequenced in a study of OX40 agonist ivuxolimab in advanced cancers. Generated by immunoSEQ multiplex PCR, the TCRdb table keeps only in-frame clones and is missing some. The table shows over 55,000 clones, with around 83% occurring only once. The input for sequencing was CD4+ or CD8+ T cells sorted from blood, taken in a trial of the OX40 agonist ivuxolimab. The receptors were sampled from an adult with an advanced solid tumor such as melanoma, head and neck, liver or kidney cancer.

The chain carries TRBV29-1 and TRBJ2-1; D possibly corresponds to TRBD2 (6 bases). V shed 8 bases and J shed 0 bases, with 11 bases lying between them. Germline CDR1 SQVTM, CDR2 ANQGSEA. The CDR3 runs 13 residues. The CDR3 DNA is TGCAGCTCGGACGGGAGCTCCTACAATGAGCAGTTCTTC. Residues: CSSDGSSYNEQFF.

The V and J genes are TRBV4-2 and TRBJ2-1; 9 bases map to TRBD2. From germline, CDR1 is LGHNA and CDR2 YNFKEQ. The CDR3 spans 15 residues. The ends lost 4 bases at V and 7 bases at J; junction bases unmatched: 8. CDR3 DNA: TGTGCCAGCAGCCTTATGGGGGCGGGAGGGAATGAGCAGTTCTTC. Translation: CASSLMGAGGNEQFF.

The rearrangement joins TRBV9 to TRBJ1-5; perhaps TRBD1 as D (5 bases). There are 14 residues in the CDR3. Germline lookup yields CDR1 SGDLS and CDR2 YYNGEE. V lost 1 base and J 4 bases, leaving 9 bases between the germline ends. The CDR3 reads CASSVSGENQPQHF. CDR3 sequence (DNA): TGTGCCAGCAGCGTATCGGGGGAGAATCAGCCCCAGCATTTT.

The chain carries TRBV28 and TRBJ2-6; a possible D gene is TRBD1 (5 bases). This CDR3 is 15 amino acids long. Trimming took off 5 bases at V and 10 bases at J, with 18 bases between the two ends. Germline V lookup: CDR1 MDHEN, CDR2 SYDVKM. CDR3 coding DNA: TGTGCCAGCAGTCCAACCCTCGGACAAGTGAACGTCCTGACTTTC. As protein: CASSPTLGQVNVLTF.

The J gene is TRBJ2-7, the V gene TRBV5-1; D is ambiguous. Per germline, CDR1 SGHRS and CDR2 YFSETQ. The CDR3 has 12 amino acids. V gave up 1 base and J gave up 5 bases, with 7 bases separating them. The CDR3 here is CASSLSRDEQYF. The CDR3 DNA is TGCGCCAGCAGCTTGAGTCGCGACGAGCAGTACTTC.

This clone showed up just once. V gene TRBV6-5 combines with J gene TRBJ2-5; either TRBD1 or TRBD2 may fit D (5 bases each). The J call may not be correct, given that the DNA end is closer to TRBJ2-7. This CDR3 has 14 residues. In germline, CDR1 is MNHEY, CDR2 SVGAGI. The CDR3 coding sequence is TGTGCCAGCAGCCCGGGACGTAACTCCTACGAGCAGTACTTC. Translation: CASSPGRNSYEQYF.

The genes are TRBV18 and TRBJ1-5, with D perhaps TRBD1 (6 bases). The V end lost 6 bases, the J end lost 1 base, and 10 bases lay between the germline ends. Germline CDR1 reads KGHSH; CDR2 reads LQKENI. CDR3 size: 14 residues. As DNA, the CDR3 is TGTGCCAGCTCGCACAGGGAAAGCAATCAGCCCCAGCATTTT. Its protein product is CASSHRESNQPQHF.

The chain joins TRBV7-8 to TRBJ1-3; tentatively, D is TRBD1 (6 bases). Trimming took off 0 bases at V and 0 bases at J, with 12 bases between the two ends. The CDR3 spans 17 residues. Germline V CDR1 and CDR2: SGHVS, FQNEAQ. DNA of the CDR3: TGTGCCAGCAGCTTAGCTGGACAGCTCCTCTCTGGAAACACCATATATTTT. It translates to CASSLAGQLLSGNTIYF.

The chain is built from TRBV5-1 and TRBJ2-3, with D maybe TRBD2 (6 bases). The germline V and J ends were trimmed by 4 bases and 6 bases, with 21 bases remaining between them. The CDR3 is made up of 16 amino acids. The germline V gene has CDR1 SGHRS and CDR2 YFSETQ. The CDR3 protein is CASSDPSAGPPDTQYF. The CDR3 DNA follows: TGCGCCAGCAGCGACCCCTCAGCGGGTCCGCCGGATACGCAGTATTTT.

This clone was recorded only once. The V gene is TRBV21-1, the J gene TRBJ2-5; the DNA was not used to check the table's D call, TRBD2. TRBV21-1 is shown as a pseudogene. The CDR3 totals 17 residues. The CDR3 region is CASSKRLLGAIQETQYF. The CDR3 nucleotides are TGTGCCAGCAGCAAAAGGCTTCTGGGAGCGATACAAGAGACCCAGTACTTC.

This chain connects TRBV4-1 to TRBJ2-6; D remains ambiguous. From germline, CDR1 is MGHRA and CDR2 YSYEKL. This CDR3 comprises 16 residues. V was pared by 3 bases and J by 0 bases, with 9 bases between. The CDR3 sequence: CASSHYRVSGANVLTF. Written as DNA, the CDR3 is TGCGCCAGCAGCCATTATCGGGTCTCTGGGGCCAACGTCCTGACTTTC.

CDR3 amino acids: CASSLGQGRGYTF. Here the CDR3 DNA reads TGTGCCAGCAGCTTAGGACAGGGACGTGGCTACACCTTC. This chain joins TRBV7-2 and TRBJ1-2; 7 positions match TRBD1. CDR1 is SGHTA and CDR2 is FQGNSA in the germline V gene. The CDR3 spans 13 residues. The junction had 3 bases not matched to a gene; V was cut back by 1 base and J by 7 bases.

This clone was seen a single time. V is TRBV6-1 and J is TRBJ1-1; weak D call: TRBD1 (5 bases). The CDR3 has 13 amino acids. The germline V and J ends were trimmed by 4 bases and 11 bases, with 17 bases remaining between them. From germline, CDR1 is MNHNS and CDR2 SASEGT. CDR3 region: CASSVFVGVYAFF. CDR3 in DNA: TGTGCCAGCAGTGTCTTTGTAGGGGTATATGCTTTCTTT.